This TCR beta chain is from a study of blood T cell repertoires in COVID-19. This clone has more than one count but fewer than ten. Generated by immunoSEQ multiplex PCR, the TCRdb table keeps only in-frame clones and is missing some. The repertoire holds some 230,000 clones, with around 80% as singletons. V was shortened by 4 bases and J by 4 bases, with 10 bases between the two germline ends. Germline CDR1 and CDR2: SQVTM and ANQGSEA. CDR3 size: 12 residues. This rearrangement joins TRBV29-1 to TRBJ2-5, with D possibly TRBD2 on 6 matching bases. The receptor was derived from a woman in her sixties who had recovered from COVID-19. What was sequenced was peripheral blood. The CDR3, as DNA: TGCAGCGTTGCGGCTAGCGCAGAGACCCAGTACTTC. Its translation is CSVAASAETQYF.